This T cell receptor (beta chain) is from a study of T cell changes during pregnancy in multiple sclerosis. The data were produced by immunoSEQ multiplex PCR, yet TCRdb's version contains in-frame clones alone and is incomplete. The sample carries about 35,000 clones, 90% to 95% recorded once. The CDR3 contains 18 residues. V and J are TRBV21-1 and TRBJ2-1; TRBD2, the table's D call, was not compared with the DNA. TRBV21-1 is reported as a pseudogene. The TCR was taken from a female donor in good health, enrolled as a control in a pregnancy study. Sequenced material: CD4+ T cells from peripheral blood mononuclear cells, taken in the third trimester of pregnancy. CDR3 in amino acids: CASSKSGRLAGVYNEQFF. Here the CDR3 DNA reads TGTGCCAGCAGCAAAAGTGGACGACTAGCGGGGGTCTACAATGAGCAGTTCTTC.